The source of this T cell receptor beta chain is a study of blood T cells in healthy people across ages. Study-wide findings and caveats: A strong correlation between TCR beta diversity and naive T cell percentage was seen.

For the second PCR, which ran for roughly 6 to 12 cycles, a sample-barcoded 5' primer and a J-beta primer mix were used. In TCRdb, the 5' RACE reads were re-called with MiXCR into one record per CDR3 protein. The sample shows 700,000 to 800,000 distinct CDR3 sequences, roughly two fifths of them seen only once. Sample donors were healthy Caucasian individuals that came from Russia, aged roughly 6 to 100. Isolating PBMCs gave at least 7 million of these cells per sample. Comment on this clonotype: Antigen unknown.

The V gene's germline CDR1 is DFQATT and CDR2 SNEGSKA (reference sequence). V lost 5 bases, J lost 11 bases, and 26 bases lay in between. The CDR3 loop spans 15 amino acids. The clonotype comes from a woman aged 60-75 years in good health. The rearrangement uses TRBV20-1 and TRBJ2-3; the D call may be TRBD1 or TRBD2 (6 bases each). Source material: blood. The CDR3 nucleotides are TGCAGTGCTGGGCTCGGGGGCGGCCCGAGCAGGGGGCAGTATTTT. Residues: CSAGLGGGPSRGQYF.